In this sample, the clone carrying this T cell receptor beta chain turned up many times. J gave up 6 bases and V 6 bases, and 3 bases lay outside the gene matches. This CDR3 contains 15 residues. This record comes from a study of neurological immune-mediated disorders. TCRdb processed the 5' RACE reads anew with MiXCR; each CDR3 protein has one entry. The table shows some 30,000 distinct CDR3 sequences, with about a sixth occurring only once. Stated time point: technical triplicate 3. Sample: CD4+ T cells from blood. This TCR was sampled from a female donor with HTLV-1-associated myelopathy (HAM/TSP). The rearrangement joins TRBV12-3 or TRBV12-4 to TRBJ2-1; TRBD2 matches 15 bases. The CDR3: CASSRTSGRANEQFF. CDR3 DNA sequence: TGTGCCAGCAGCCGGACTAGCGGGAGGGCCAATGAGCAGTTCTTC.